The 14 T cell receptor beta chains in this list originate from one sample, sequenced in a study of T cell changes during pregnancy in multiple sclerosis. Here immunoSEQ multiplex PCR was the method, and the copy in TCRdb shows in-frame clones only, minus some. Of under 90,000 clones in the sample, over 85% are singletons; the top ten hold 3.7%. The sample in question was peripheral blood, obtained after pregnancy. All receptors derive from a female donor in good health, enrolled as a control in a pregnancy study.

This clone has a handful of counts. Here the CDR3 DNA reads TGTGCCAGCAGAGAGGGGGATGGCTCCTACAATGAGCAGTTCTTC. Protein sequence: CASREGDGSYNEQFF. The chain couples TRBV6-1 to TRBJ2-1; D may be TRBD1 (6 bases). Trimming took off 6 bases at V and 0 bases at J, with 12 bases between the two ends. Germline V CDR1 and CDR2: MNHNS, SASEGT. The CDR3 runs to 15 residues.

The chain's CDR3 is CASSFYGGTNNYGYTF. DNA for the CDR3: TGTGCCAGCAGCTTCTACGGGGGGACAAATAACTATGGCTACACCTTC. The chain links TRBV9 to TRBJ1-2; a possible D gene is TRBD1 (6 bases). This CDR3 is built from 16 residues. CDR1 and CDR2 (germline): SGDLS, YYNGEE. V gave up 4 bases and J gave up 1 base, with 17 bases separating them.

J is TRBJ2-5 and V is TRBV30, with 8 nucleotides matching TRBD2. CDR1 GTSNPN and CDR2 SVGIG come from the germline V gene (reference sequence). The CDR3 consists of 17 residues. The CDR3 here is CALEYRGSGSPRETQYF. The CDR3 nucleotides read TGTGCTCTGGAGTACCGTGGCAGCGGGAGCCCTCGGGAGACCCAGTACTTC.

The chain links TRBV11-3 to TRBJ2-1, with D tentatively TRBD2 (5 bases). The CDR3 is 15 residues long. CDR1 is SGHNT and CDR2 is YENEEA in the germline V gene. Trimming shortened V by 1 base and J by 1 base, and 8 bases separated the two germline ends. CDR3 bases: TGTGCCAGCAGCTTAGTACTAGGTTCCTACAATGAGCAGTTCTTC. Encoded protein: CASSLVLGSYNEQFF.

The chain joins TRBV11-3 to TRBJ2-2; 11 bases align to TRBD2. Germline CDR1 and CDR2: SGHNT and YENEEA. The CDR3 covers 17 residues. V was clipped by 2 bases and J by 8 bases; unmatched bases: 10. CDR3 region: CASSLSASGRSPGELFF. The CDR3 region has the DNA TGTGCCAGCAGCTTATCGGCTAGCGGGAGGTCTCCGGGGGAGCTGTTTTTT. Using reference TRBV11-3 and TRBJ2-2 for the parts outside the CDR3, the full variable domain is EAGVVQSPRYKIIEKKQPVAFWCNPISGHNTLYWYLQNLGQGPELLIRYENEEAVDDSQLPKDRFSAERLKGVDSTLKIQPAELGDSAVYLCASSLSASGRSPGELFFGEGSRLTVL.

This clone has a single count. The chain carries TRBV28 and TRBJ1-5, with D possibly being TRBD1 (5 bases). Per the germline V gene, CDR1 is MDHEN and CDR2 is SYDVKM. The CDR3 spans 14 residues. Trimming cost V 5 bases and J 0 bases, with 8 bases left between them. This chain's CDR3 is CASSGQGSNQPQHF. CDR3 DNA sequence: TGTGCCAGCAGTGGTCAGGGTAGCAATCAGCCCCAGCATTTT.

The V and J genes are TRBV9 and TRBJ2-1, with a weak D call TRBD1 (5 bases). Looked up from germline, CDR1 is SGDLS and CDR2 is YYNGEE. The V end lost 4 bases, the J end lost 4 bases, and 9 bases lay between the germline ends. This CDR3 spans 13 amino acids. Here the CDR3 reads CASSRDSYNEQFF. The CDR3 DNA reads as TGTGCCAGCAGCAGAGACAGTTACAATGAGCAGTTCTTC.

CDR3 DNA: TGTGCCAGCAGGGACAGGGGGATCTCCTACGAGCAGTACTTC. Translated: CASRDRGISYEQYF. This rearrangement joins TRBV28 to TRBJ2-7, with 10 nucleotides matching TRBD1. The CDR3 runs 14 residues. Germline V gene data show CDR1 as MDHEN and CDR2 as SYDVKM. The trim removed 6 bases at V and 0 bases at J, leaving 2 bases unmatched.

The chain links TRBV9 to TRBJ2-1; D is possibly TRBD1 (6 bases). The ends were cut back, 5 bases at V and 8 bases at J, with 17 bases in the middle. CDR1 SGDLS and CDR2 YYNGEE come from the germline V gene. This CDR3 contains 14 residues. DNA for the CDR3: TGTGCCAGCAGGGGGGCCAGGGGTTACGATGAGCAGTTCTTC. This translates into CASRGARGYDEQFF.

The chain recombines TRBV7-9 with TRBJ2-2, with TRBD1 matching over 9 bases. CDR1 and CDR2 (germline): SEHNR, FQNEAQ (reference sequence). This CDR3 spans 15 amino acids. V dropped 5 bases and J dropped 4; count of bases not matched to a gene: 5. This chain's CDR3 is CASSTQGAGTGELFF. The CDR3 nucleotides are TGTGCCAGCAGCACACAGGGGGCCGGCACCGGGGAGCTGTTTTTT. Looking up the rest from reference TRBV7-9 and TRBJ2-2 gives the full variable domain: DTGVSQNPRHKITKRGQNVTFRCDPISEHNRLYWYRQTLGQGPEFLTYFQNEAQLEKSRLLSDRFSAERPKGSFSTLEIQRTEQGDSAMYLCASSTQGAGTGELFFGEGSRLTVL.

The V gene is TRBV4-1, the J gene TRBJ2-3; tentative D call: TRBD2 (5 bases). The germline V and J ends were trimmed by 4 bases and 9 bases, with 17 bases remaining between them. The CDR3 is made up of 14 amino acids. CDR1 is MGHRA, CDR2 YSYEKL, per germline. The CDR3 sequence: CASSPGSQTGTQYF. DNA for the CDR3: TGCGCCAGCAGCCCCGGAAGCCAAACGGGGACGCAGTATTTT.

The chain uses TRBV18 and TRBJ1-2; tentatively, D is TRBD1 (5 bases). The germline V gene has CDR1 KGHSH and CDR2 LQKENI. V was shortened by 2 bases and J by 8 bases, with 12 bases between the two germline ends. The CDR3 has 13 amino acids. CDR3 sequence reads: CASSPASGRGYTF. CDR3 in DNA: TGTGCCAGCTCACCAGCCTCAGGGCGCGGCTACACCTTC.

This clone is a singleton in its sample. The J gene is TRBJ2-3, the V gene TRBV15; 10 nucleotides align to TRBD2. The CDR3 is 14 amino acids. Looked up from germline, CDR1 is LNHNV and CDR2 is YYDKDF (reference sequence). V was pared by 7 bases and J by 6 bases, with 7 bases of the junction left unmatched. This CDR3 is CATKTSGEGDTQYF. As DNA, the CDR3 is TGTGCCACCAAAACTAGCGGGGAAGGGGATACGCAGTATTTT.

This sequence joins TRBV6-5 and TRBJ2-1; TRBD2 aligns across 7 bases. The CDR3 is 15 residues long. Germline CDR1 MNHEY, CDR2 SVGAGI. The J segment lost 2 bases and the V segment lost 2 bases, leaving 3 bases of the junction unmatched. The CDR3 DNA sequence: TGTGCCAGCAGTTACGAGGGAGGGGCCTACAATGAGCAGTTCTTC. It translates to CASSYEGGAYNEQFF.